This T cell receptor beta chain derives from a study of cytomegalovirus exposure and HLA in healthy donors. Study-level background: Early released data had 80 million or so unique TCRs, all coming from HLA-typed donors.

This clone showed up just once. The antigen is undetermined. Broader study findings: Roughly even sequencing depth across donors was the assumption behind the presence/absence analyses.

PCR amplification relied on 60 Vbeta primers (plus 13 Jbeta primers). The data were produced by immunoSEQ multiplex PCR, yet TCRdb's version contains in-frame clones alone and is incomplete. The profile shows about 190,000 clones, around 80% of them singletons. The junction had 2 bases not matched to a gene; V was cut back by 2 bases and J by 0 bases. The CDR3 length is 16 residues. CDR1 and CDR2 (germline): LGHNT, FRNRAP. The genes are TRBV12-5 and TRBJ2-2; 8 bases match TRBD2. Material: PBMCs. This clonotype originated in a middle-aged man in good health and CMV-seropositive. Here the CDR3 reads CASGLFSGANTGELFF. DNA for the CDR3: TGTGCTAGTGGTTTGTTTAGCGGGGCGAACACCGGGGAGCTGTTTTTT.